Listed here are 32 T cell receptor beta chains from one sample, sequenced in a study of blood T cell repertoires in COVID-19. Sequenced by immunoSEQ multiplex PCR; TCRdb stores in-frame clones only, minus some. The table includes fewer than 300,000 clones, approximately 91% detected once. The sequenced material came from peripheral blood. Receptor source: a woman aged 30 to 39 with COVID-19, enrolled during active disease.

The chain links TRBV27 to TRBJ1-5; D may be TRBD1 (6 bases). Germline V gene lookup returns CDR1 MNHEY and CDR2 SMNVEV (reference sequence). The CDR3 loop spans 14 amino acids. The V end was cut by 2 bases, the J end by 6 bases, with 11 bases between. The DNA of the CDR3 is TGTGCCAGCAGTTTAAAGGGGGTAGGTCAGCCCCAGCATTTT. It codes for CASSLKGVGQPQHF.

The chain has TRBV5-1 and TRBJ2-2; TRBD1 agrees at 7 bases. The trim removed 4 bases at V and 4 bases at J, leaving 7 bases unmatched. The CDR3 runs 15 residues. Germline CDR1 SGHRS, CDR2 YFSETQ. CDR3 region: CASSPGQTGTGELFF. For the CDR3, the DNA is TGCGCCAGCAGCCCGGGACAGACGGGCACCGGGGAGCTGTTTTTT.

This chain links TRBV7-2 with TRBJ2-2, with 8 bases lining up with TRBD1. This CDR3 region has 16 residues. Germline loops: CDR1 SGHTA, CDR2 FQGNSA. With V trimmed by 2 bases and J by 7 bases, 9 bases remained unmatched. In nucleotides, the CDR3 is TGTGCCAGCAGCTTAAATAAGGACAGGGCTGGCGGGGAGCTGTTTTTT. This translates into CASSLNKDRAGGELFF.

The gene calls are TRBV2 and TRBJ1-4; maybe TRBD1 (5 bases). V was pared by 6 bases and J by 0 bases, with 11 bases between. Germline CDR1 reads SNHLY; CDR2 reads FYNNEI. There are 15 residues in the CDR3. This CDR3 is CASSETGPTNEKLFF. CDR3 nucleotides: TGTGCCAGCAGCGAAACAGGCCCAACTAATGAAAAACTGTTTTTT.

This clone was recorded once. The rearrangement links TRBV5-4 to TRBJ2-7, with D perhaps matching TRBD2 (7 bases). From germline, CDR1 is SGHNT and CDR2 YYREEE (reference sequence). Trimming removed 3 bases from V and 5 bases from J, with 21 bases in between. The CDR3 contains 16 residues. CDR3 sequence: CASSSPRPGGRNEQYF. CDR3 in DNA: TGTGCCAGCAGCTCCCCCCGACCGGGGGGCCGCAACGAGCAGTACTTC.

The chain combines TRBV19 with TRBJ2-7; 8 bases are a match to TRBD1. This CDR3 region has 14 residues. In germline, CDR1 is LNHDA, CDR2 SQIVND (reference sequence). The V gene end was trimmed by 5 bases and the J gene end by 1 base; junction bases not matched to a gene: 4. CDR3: CASSSRDRSYEQYF. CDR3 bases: TGTGCCAGTAGTTCCCGGGACAGGTCCTACGAGCAGTACTTC.

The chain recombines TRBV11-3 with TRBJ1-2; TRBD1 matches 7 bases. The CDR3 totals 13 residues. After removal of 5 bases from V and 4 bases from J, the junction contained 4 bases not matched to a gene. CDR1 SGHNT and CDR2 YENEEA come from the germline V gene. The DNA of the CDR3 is TGTGCCAGCAGCGATGCAGGGGGCTATGGCTACACCTTC. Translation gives CASSDAGGYGYTF. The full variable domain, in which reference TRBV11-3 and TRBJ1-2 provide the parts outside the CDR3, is EAGVVQSPRYKIIEKKQPVAFWCNPISGHNTLYWYLQNLGQGPELLIRYENEEAVDDSQLPKDRFSAERLKGVDSTLKIQPAELGDSAVYLCASSDAGGYGYTFGSGTRLTVV.

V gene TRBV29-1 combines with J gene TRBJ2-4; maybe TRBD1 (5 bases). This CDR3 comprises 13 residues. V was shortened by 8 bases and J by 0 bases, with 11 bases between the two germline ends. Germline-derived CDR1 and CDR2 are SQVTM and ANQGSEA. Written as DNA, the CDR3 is TGCAGCATCAGGGTCGTAGCCAAAAACATTCAGTACTTC. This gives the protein CSIRVVAKNIQYF.

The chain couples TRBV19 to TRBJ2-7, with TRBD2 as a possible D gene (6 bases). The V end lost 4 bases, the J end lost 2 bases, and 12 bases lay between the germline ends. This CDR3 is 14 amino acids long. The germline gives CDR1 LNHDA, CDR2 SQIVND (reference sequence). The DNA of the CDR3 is TGTGCCAGTAGTACGGCGGGCGGGACCTACGAGCAGTACTTC. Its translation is CASSTAGGTYEQYF. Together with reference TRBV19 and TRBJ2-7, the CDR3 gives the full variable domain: DGGITQSPKYLFRKEGQNVTLSCEQNLNHDAMYWYRQDPGQGLRLIYYSQIVNDFQKGDIAEGYSVSREKKESFPLTVTSAQKNPTAFYLCASSTAGGTYEQYFGPGTRLTVT.

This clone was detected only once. The CDR3 DNA follows: TGTGCCAGCAGTTACCTCGGGGGGCGCGAGACCCAGTACTTC. Translated: CASSYLGGRETQYF. This sequence joins TRBV27 and TRBJ2-5, with D perhaps TRBD2 (7 bases). Trimming left V 4 bases short and J 5 bases short, with 14 bases between. In germline, CDR1 is MNHEY, CDR2 SMNVEV (reference sequence). This CDR3 has 14 residues.

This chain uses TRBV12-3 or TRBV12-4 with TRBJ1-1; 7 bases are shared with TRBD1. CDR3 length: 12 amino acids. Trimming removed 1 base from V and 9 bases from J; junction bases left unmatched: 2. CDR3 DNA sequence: TGTGCCAGCAGTTTAGACAGGGGAAAAGCTTTCTTT. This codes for CASSLDRGKAFF.

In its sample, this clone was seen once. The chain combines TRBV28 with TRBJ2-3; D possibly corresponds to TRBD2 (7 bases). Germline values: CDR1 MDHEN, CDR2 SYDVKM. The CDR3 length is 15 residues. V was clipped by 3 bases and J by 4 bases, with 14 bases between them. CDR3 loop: CASSFRLGGADTQYF. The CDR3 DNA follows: TGTGCCAGCAGTTTTCGGCTAGGGGGGGCAGATACGCAGTATTTT.

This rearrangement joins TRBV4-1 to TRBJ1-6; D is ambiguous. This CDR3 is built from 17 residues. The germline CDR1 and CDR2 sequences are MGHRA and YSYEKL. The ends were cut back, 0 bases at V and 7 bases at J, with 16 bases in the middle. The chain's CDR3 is CASSQDISGRLNSPLHF. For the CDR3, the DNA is TGCGCCAGCAGCCAAGATATCTCCGGCCGACTAAATTCACCCCTCCACTTT.

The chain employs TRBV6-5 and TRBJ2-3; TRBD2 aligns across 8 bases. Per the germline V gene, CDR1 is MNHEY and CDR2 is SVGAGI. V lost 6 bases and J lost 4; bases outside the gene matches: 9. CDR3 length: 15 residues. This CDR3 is CASRSPSGFADTQYF. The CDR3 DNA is TGTGCCAGCAGGTCTCCTAGCGGGTTCGCAGATACGCAGTATTTT.

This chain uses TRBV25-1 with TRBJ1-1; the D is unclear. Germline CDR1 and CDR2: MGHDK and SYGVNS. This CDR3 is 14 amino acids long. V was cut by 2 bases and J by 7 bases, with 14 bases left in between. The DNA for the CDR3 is TGTGCCAGCAGTGAAGGCCGGGGTTTGATTGAAGCTTTCTTT. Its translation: CASSEGRGLIEAFF.

CDR3 bases: TGCAGCGTTGATGGGAGTGGGCTCGGTTACGAGCAGTACTTC. Protein sequence: CSVDGSGLGYEQYF. This chain uses TRBV29-1 with TRBJ2-7; D may be TRBD2 (5 bases). Germline loops: CDR1 SQVTM, CDR2 ANQGSEA. Trimming removed 3 bases at V and 4 bases at J, with 16 bases between. The CDR3 sequence is 14 residues long.

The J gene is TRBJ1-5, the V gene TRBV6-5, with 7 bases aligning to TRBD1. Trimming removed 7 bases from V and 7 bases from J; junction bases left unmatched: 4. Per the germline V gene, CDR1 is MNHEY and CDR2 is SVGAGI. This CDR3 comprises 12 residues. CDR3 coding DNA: TGTGCCAGCAAGTTAGGGGGCCAGCCCCAGCATTTT. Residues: CASKLGGQPQHF.

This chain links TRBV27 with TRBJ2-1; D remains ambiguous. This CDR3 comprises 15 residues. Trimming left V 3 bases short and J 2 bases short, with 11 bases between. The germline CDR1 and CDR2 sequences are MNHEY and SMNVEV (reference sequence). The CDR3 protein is CASSLAEATYNEQFF. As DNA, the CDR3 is TGTGCCAGCAGTTTGGCCGAGGCAACCTACAATGAGCAGTTCTTC.

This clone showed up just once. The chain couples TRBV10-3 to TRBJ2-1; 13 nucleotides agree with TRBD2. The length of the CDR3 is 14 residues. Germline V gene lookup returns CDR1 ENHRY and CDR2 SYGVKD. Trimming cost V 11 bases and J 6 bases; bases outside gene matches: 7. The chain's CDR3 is CASSGLAGLNEQFF. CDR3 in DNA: TGTGCCTCATCGGGACTAGCGGGGCTCAATGAGCAGTTCTTC.

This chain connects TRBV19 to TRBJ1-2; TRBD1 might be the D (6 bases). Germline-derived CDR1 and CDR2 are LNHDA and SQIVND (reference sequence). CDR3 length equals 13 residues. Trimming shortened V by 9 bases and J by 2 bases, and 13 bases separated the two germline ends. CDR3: CASQRGINYGYTF. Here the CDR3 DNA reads TGTGCCAGCCAGAGGGGGATAAACTATGGCTACACCTTC.

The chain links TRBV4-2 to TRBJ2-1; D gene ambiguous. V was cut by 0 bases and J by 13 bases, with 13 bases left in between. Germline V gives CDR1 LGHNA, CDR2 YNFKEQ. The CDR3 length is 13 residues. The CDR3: CASSQDRSSSQFF. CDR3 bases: TGTGCCAGCAGCCAAGATCGAAGTAGCAGCCAGTTCTTC.

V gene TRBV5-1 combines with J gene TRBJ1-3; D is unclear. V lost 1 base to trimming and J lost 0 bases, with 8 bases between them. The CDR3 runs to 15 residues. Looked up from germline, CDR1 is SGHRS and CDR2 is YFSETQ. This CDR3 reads CASSLTRDSGNTIYF. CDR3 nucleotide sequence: TGCGCCAGCAGCTTGACGCGTGACTCTGGAAACACCATATATTTT. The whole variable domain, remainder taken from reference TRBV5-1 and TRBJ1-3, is KAGVTQTPRYLIKTRGQQVTLSCSPISGHRSVSWYQQTPGQGLQFLFEYFSETQRNKGNFPGRFSGRQFSNSRSEMNVSTLELGDSALYLCASSLTRDSGNTIYFGEGSWLTVV.

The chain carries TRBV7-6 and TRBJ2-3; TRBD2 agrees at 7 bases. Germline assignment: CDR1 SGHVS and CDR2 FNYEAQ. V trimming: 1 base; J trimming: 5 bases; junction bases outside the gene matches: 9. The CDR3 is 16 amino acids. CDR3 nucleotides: TGTGCCAGCAGCTTAGGTCCTAGCGGAGCCGGAGATACGCAGTATTTT. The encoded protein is CASSLGPSGAGDTQYF. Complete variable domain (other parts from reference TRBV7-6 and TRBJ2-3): GAGVSQSPRYKVTKRGQDVALRCDPISGHVSLYWYRQALGQGPEFLTYFNYEAQQDKSGLPNDRFSAERPEGSISTLTIQRTEQRDSAMYRCASSLGPSGAGDTQYFGPGTRLTVL.

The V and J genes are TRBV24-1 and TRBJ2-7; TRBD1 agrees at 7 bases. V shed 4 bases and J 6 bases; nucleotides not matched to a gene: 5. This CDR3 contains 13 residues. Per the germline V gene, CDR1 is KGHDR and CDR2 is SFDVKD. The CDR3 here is CATSESGTAEQYF. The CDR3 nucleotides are TGTGCCACCAGTGAATCCGGGACAGCCGAGCAGTACTTC.

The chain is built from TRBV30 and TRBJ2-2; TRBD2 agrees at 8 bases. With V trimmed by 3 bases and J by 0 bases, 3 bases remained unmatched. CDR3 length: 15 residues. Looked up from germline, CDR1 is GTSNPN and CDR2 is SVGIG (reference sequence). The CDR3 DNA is TGTGCCTGGAGGTCAGCGGGAGCGAACACCGGGGAGCTGTTTTTT. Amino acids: CAWRSAGANTGELFF.

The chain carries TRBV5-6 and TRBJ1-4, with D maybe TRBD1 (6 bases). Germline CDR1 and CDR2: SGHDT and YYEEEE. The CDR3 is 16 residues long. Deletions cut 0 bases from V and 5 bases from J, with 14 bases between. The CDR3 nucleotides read TGTGCCAGCAGCTTGGGGTGGCGGGGGCCGAATGAAAAACTGTTTTTT. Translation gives CASSLGWRGPNEKLFF.

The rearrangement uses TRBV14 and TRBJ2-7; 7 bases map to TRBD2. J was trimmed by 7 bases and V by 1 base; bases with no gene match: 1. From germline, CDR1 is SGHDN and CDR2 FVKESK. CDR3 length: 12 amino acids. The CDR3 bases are TGTGCCAGCAGCCAAGTGGGACTAGAGCAGTACTTC. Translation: CASSQVGLEQYF.

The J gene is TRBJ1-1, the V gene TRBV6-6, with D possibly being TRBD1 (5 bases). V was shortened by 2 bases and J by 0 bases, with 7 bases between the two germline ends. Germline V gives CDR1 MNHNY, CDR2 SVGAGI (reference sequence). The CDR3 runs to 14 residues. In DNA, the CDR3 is TGTGCCAGCAGTTACGGGGGGGTGAACACTGAAGCTTTCTTT. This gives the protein CASSYGGVNTEAFF.

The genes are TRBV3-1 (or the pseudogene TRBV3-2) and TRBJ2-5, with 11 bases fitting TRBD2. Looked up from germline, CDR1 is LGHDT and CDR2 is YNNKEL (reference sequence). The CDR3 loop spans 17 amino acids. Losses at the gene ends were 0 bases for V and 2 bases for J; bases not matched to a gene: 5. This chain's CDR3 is CASSQDPLAGGQETQYF. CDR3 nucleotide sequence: TGTGCCAGCAGCCAAGATCCCTTAGCGGGAGGGCAAGAGACCCAGTACTTC.

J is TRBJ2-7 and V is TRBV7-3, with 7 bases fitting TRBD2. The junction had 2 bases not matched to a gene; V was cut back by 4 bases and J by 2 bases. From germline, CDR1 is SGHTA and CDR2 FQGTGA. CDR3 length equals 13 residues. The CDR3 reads CASSYGTTYEQYF. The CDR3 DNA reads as TGTGCCAGCAGCTACGGGACTACCTACGAGCAGTACTTC.

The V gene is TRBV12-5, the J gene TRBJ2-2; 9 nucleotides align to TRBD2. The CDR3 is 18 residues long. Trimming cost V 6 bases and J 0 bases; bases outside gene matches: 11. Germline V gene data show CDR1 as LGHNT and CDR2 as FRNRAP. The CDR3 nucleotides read TGTGCTAGTGGCCCCCTGGGGGGCGGGAGGGCGAACACCGGGGAGCTGTTTTTT. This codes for CASGPLGGGRANTGELFF. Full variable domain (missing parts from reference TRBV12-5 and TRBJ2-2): DARVTQTPRHKVTEMGQEVTMRCQPILGHNTVFWYRQTMMQGLELLAYFRNRAPLDDSGMPKDRFSAEMPDATLATLKIQPSEPRDSAVYFCASGPLGGGRANTGELFFGEGSRLTVL.

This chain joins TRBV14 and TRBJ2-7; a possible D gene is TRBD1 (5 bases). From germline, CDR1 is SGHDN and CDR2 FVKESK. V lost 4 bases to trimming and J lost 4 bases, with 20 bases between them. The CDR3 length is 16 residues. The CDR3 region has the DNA TGTGCCAGCAGCCGACGGGCTCCCTGGGGCTTATACGAGCAGTACTTC. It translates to CASSRRAPWGLYEQYF.